This entry lists 9 T cell receptor beta chains sequenced from one sample in a study of cytotoxic CD8 clonotypes in ibrutinib-treated CLL. Sequencing used immunoSEQ multiplex PCR; TCRdb keeps in-frame clones, though not all of them. The sample has over 100,000 clones, approximately 85% seen once. The starting material was PBMCs, obtained after 24 months of ibrutinib treatment. Receptor source: a human donor with chronic lymphocytic leukemia.

The chain joins TRBV6-1 to TRBJ2-4; D is ambiguous. Germline CDR1 MNHNS, CDR2 SASEGT. The CDR3 has 12 residues. V lost 2 bases and J 9 bases, leaving 8 bases between the germline ends. The CDR3 spells CASSENERIQYF. In DNA form, the CDR3 reads TGTGCCAGCAGTGAAAATGAACGCATTCAGTACTTC.

The genes are TRBV2 and TRBJ2-7, with 7 bases that match TRBD2. Germline V gene sequence: CDR1 SNHLY, CDR2 FYNNEI. This CDR3 contains 14 residues. V lost 3 bases and J lost 2; bases outside the gene matches: 4. For the CDR3, the DNA is TGTGCCAGCAGTGAGCGGGGGAACACCTACGAGCAGTACTTC. Residues: CASSERGNTYEQYF.

This clone was seen more than once but under ten times. The CDR3 spells CASSLVLAGSYGYTF. The CDR3 DNA reads as TGTGCCAGCAGCTTAGTTTTGGCAGGGTCCTATGGCTACACCTTC. This chain joins TRBV7-2 and TRBJ1-2; TRBD1 is a possible D gene (5 bases). Trimming took 1 base from V and 4 from J, leaving 13 bases between them. From germline, CDR1 is SGHTA and CDR2 FQGNSA. This CDR3 comprises 15 residues.

V is TRBV27 and J is TRBJ2-7; no definite D call. With 5 bases removed from V and 3 bases from J, the gap between germline ends came to 5 bases. Germline V gene sequence: CDR1 MNHEY, CDR2 SMNVEV (reference sequence). This CDR3 is built from 11 residues. CDR3: CASSRGYEQYF. CDR3 DNA sequence: TGTGCCAGCAGTCGCGGCTACGAGCAGTACTTC.

The chain carries TRBV19 and TRBJ1-5, with a possible D match to TRBD1 (6 bases). Germline V lookup: CDR1 LNHDA, CDR2 SQIVND (reference sequence). The CDR3 extends over 15 amino acids. The V and J ends lost 5 bases and 5 bases respectively, with 16 bases between them. CDR3 amino acids: CASSPQGGGYQPQHF. The CDR3, as DNA: TGTGCCAGTAGTCCACAGGGTGGGGGTTATCAGCCCCAGCATTTT. Variable domain in full (rest from reference TRBV19 and TRBJ1-5): DGGITQSPKYLFRKEGQNVTLSCEQNLNHDAMYWYRQDPGQGLRLIYYSQIVNDFQKGDIAEGYSVSREKKESFPLTVTSAQKNPTAFYLCASSPQGGGYQPQHFGDGTRLSIL.

V and J are TRBV7-8 and TRBJ1-6; 10 bases match TRBD1. This CDR3 comprises 17 residues. Per germline, CDR1 SGHVS and CDR2 FQNEAQ. V lost 6 bases and J lost 10; bases outside the gene matches: 15. CDR3 region: CASSFSGTGAFHSPLHF. DNA for the CDR3: TGTGCCAGCAGTTTCTCCGGGACAGGGGCCTTCCACTCACCCCTCCACTTT.

The rearrangement links TRBV29-1 to TRBJ2-7; TRBD1 aligns across 7 bases. Germline loops: CDR1 SQVTM, CDR2 ANQGSEA. The V segment lost 4 bases and the J segment 3 bases; nucleotides outside the gene matches: 3. CDR3 length: 12 residues. CDR3: CSVGQGYYEQYF. The CDR3 DNA is TGCAGCGTTGGACAGGGCTACTACGAGCAGTACTTC.

The V and J genes are TRBV7-2 and TRBJ1-2; D uncertain. CDR1 is SGHTA, CDR2 FQGNSA, per germline. The germline V and J ends were trimmed by 0 bases and 2 bases, with 7 bases remaining between them. The CDR3 sequence is 14 residues long. CDR3 DNA sequence: TGTGCCAGCAGCTTAGCTGAGGGAAACTATGGCTACACCTTC. This sequence encodes CASSLAEGNYGYTF.

The chain couples TRBV11-2 to TRBJ2-1, with 7 bases aligning to TRBD2. J lost 1 base, V lost 5 bases, and 11 bases had no gene match. CDR1 is SGHAT and CDR2 is FQNNGV in the germline V gene. The CDR3 runs 17 residues. CDR3 nucleotide sequence: TGTGCCAGCAGCCCGCGGTGGCGGGAGAAGTCCTACAATGAGCAGTTCTTC. Translation: CASSPRWREKSYNEQFF.